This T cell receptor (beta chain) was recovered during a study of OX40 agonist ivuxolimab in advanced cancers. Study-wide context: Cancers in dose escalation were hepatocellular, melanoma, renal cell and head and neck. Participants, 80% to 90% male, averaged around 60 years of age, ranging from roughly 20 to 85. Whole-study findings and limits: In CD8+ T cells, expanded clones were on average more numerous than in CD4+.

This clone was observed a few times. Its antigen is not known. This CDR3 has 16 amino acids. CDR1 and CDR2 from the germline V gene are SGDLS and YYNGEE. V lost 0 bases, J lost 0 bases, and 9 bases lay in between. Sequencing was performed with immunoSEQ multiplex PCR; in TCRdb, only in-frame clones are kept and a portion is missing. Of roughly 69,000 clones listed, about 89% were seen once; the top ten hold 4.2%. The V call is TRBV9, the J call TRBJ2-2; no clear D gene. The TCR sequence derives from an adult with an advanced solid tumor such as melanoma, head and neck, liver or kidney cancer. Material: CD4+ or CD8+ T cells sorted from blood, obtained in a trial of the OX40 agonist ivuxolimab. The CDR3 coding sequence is TGTGCCAGCAGCGTAGCTTACAGTACGAACACCGGGGAGCTGTTTTTT. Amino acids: CASSVAYSTNTGELFF. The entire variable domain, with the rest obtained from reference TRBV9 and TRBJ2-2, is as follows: DSGVTQTPKHLITATGQRVTLRCSPRSGDLSVYWYQQSLDQGLQFLIQYYNGEERAKGNILERFSAQQFPDLHSELNLSSLELGDSALYFCASSVAYSTNTGELFFGEGSRLTVL.